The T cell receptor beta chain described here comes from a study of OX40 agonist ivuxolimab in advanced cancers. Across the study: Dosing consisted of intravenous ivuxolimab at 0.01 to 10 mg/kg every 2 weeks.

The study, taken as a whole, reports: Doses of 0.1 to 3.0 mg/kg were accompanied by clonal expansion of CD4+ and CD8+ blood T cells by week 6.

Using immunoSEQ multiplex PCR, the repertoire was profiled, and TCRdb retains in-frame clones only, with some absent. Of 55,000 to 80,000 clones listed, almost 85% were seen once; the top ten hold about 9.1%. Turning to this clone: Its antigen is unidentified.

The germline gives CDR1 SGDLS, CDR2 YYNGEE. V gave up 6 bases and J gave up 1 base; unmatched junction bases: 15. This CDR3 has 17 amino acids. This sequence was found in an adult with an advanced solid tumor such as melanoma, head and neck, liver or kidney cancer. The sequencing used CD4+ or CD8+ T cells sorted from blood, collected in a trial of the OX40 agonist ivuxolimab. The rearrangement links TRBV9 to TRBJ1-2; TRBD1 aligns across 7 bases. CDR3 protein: CASTALGTAVLNYGYTF. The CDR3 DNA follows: TGTGCCAGCACGGCCCTCGGGACAGCAGTCCTTAACTATGGCTACACCTTC.